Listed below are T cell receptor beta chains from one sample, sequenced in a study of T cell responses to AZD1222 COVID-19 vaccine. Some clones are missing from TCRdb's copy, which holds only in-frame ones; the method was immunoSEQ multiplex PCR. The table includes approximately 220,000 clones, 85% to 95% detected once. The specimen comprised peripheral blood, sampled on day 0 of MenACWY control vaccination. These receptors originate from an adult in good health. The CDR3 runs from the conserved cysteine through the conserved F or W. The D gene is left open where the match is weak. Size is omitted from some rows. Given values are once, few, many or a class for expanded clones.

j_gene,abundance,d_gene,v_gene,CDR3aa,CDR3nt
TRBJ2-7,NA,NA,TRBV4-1,CASSQGLHRNSYEQYF,TGCGCCAGCAGCCAAGGCTTACACCGAAACTCCTACGAGCAGTACTTC
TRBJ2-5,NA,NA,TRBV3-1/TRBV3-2,CASSQPGETQYF,TGTGCCAGCAGCCAACCGGGAGAGACCCAGTACTTC
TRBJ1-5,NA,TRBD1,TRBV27,CASSPWRPGGPYSNQPQHF,TGTGCCAGCAGTCCATGGCGGCCAGGGGGGCCCTATAGCAATCAGCCCCAGCATTTT
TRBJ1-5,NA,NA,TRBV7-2,CASSFQASNQPQHF,TGTGCCAGCAGCTTTCAAGCTAGCAATCAGCCCCAGCATTTT
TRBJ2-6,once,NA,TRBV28,CASSEYSGANVLTF,TGTGCCAGCAGCGAATACTCTGGGGCCAACGTCCTGACTTTC
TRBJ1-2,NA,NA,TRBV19,CASSFNGAYGYTF,TGTGCCAGTAGTTTTAATGGCGCTTATGGCTACACCTTC
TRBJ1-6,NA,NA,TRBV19,CASSIVYRDNSPLHF,TGTGCCAGTAGTATAGTTTACAGAGATAATTCACCCCTCCACTTT
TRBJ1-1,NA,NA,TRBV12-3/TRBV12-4,CASSSDLEAFF,TGTGCCAGCAGTTCGGACTTAGAAGCTTTCTTT
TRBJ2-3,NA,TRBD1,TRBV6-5,CASRGQGAEADTQYF,TGTGCCAGCAGGGGACAGGGGGCTGAGGCAGATACGCAGTATTTT
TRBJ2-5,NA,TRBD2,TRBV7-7,CASSLGRLAGGQETQYF,TGTGCTAGCAGCTTAGGAAGACTAGCGGGGGGGCAAGAGACCCAGTACTTC
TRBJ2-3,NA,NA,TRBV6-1,CASTLSRGNTDTQYF,TGTGCCAGCACCCTAAGTCGGGGAAACACAGATACGCAGTATTTT
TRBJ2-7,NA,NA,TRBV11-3,CASSPGGPYEQYF,TGTGCCAGCAGCCCCGGGGGCCCCTACGAGCAGTACTTC
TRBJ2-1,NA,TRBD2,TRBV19,CASSIPGTSGANEQFF,TGTGCCAGTAGTATCCCCGGGACTAGCGGGGCGAATGAGCAGTTCTTC
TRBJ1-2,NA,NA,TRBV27,CANQHTLGATRRYGYTF,TGTGCCAACCAACATACCCTCGGGGCCACTCGGAGGTATGGCTACACCTTC
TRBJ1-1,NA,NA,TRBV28,CASSLATAYTEAFF,TGTGCCAGCAGTTTGGCAACAGCTTACACTGAAGCTTTCTTT
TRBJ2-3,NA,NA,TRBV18,CASSPRRTDTQYF,TGTGCCAGCTCACCTCGCAGGACAGATACGCAGTATTTT
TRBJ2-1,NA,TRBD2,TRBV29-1,CSAISSGGPSNEQFF,TGCAGCGCCATATCTAGCGGGGGGCCGTCCAATGAGCAGTTCTTC
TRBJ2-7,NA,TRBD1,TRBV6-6,CASSYPGQYEQYF,TGTGCCAGCAGTTACCCGGGACAGTACGAGCAGTACTTC
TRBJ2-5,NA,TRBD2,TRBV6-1,CASSGRLAGQSATQYF,TGTGCCAGCAGTGGGAGACTAGCGGGTCAGTCGGCGACCCAGTACTTC
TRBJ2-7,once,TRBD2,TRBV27,CASRRLAGGVQDEQYF,TGTGCCAGCAGGCGACTAGCGGGGGGGGTACAGGACGAGCAGTACTTC
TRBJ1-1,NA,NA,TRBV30,CAWSNNRATEAFF,TGTGCCTGGAGTAACAACCGGGCCACTGAAGCTTTCTTT
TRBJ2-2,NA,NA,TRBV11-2,CASSWGTANTGELFF,TGTGCCAGCAGCTGGGGAACCGCGAACACCGGGGAGCTGTTTTTT
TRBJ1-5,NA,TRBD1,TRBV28,CASGGRDRVNQPQHF,TGTGCCAGCGGTGGCAGGGACAGGGTCAATCAGCCCCAGCATTTT
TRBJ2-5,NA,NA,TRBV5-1,CASSLERTQYF,TGCGCCAGCAGCTTGGAGAGGACCCAGTACTTC
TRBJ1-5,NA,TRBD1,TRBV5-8,CASSRQGQGIQPQHF,TGTGCCAGCAGCCGACAAGGACAGGGAATTCAGCCCCAGCATTTT
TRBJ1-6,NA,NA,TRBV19,CASRGDVGGNSPLHF,TGTGCCAGTAGGGGGGACGTCGGTGGGAATTCACCCCTCCACTTT
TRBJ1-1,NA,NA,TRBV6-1,CASSENDSLMNTEAFF,TGTGCCAGCAGTGAAAACGACAGCCTCATGAACACTGAAGCTTTCTTT
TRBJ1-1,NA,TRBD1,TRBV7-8,CASSPRDRGRVNTEAFF,TGTGCCAGCAGCCCCCGGGACAGGGGGCGAGTGAACACTGAAGCTTTCTTT
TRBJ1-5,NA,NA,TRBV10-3,CAISESIGGNQPQHF,TGTGCCATCAGTGAGTCGATTGGGGGGAATCAGCCCCAGCATTTT
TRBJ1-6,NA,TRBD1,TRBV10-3,CAISRQGTGRDSPLHF,TGTGCCATCAGTAGACAAGGGACAGGGAGGGATTCACCCCTCCACTTT
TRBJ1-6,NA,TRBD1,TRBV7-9,CASSLVAGTANSPLHF,TGTGCCAGCAGCTTAGTAGCCGGGACAGCCAATTCACCCCTCCACTTT
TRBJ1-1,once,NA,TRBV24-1,CATSEGENTEAFF,TGTGCCACCAGTGAGGGAGAGAACACTGAAGCTTTCTTT
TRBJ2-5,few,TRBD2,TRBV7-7,CASSLGSGGFQETQYF,TGTGCTAGCAGCTTAGGTAGCGGGGGTTTTCAGGAGACCCAGTACTTC
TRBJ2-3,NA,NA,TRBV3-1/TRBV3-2,CASSQVGRGGLRRTDTQYF,TGTGCCAGCAGCCAAGTTGGACGGGGCGGCCTTCGTCGCACAGATACGCAGTATTTT
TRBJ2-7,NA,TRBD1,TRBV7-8,CASSLSPGQGSYEQYF,TGTGCCAGCAGCTTATCACCGGGACAGGGCTCCTACGAGCAGTACTTC
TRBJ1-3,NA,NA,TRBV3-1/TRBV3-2,CASSPTGGNTIYF,TGTGCCAGCAGCCCAACGGGGGGAAACACCATATATTTT
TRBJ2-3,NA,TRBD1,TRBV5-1,CASSLGTGGTDTQYF,TGCGCCAGCAGCTTAGGGACAGGAGGCACAGATACGCAGTATTTT
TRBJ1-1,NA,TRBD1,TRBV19,CASTQGVTNTEAFF,TGTGCCAGTACCCAGGGGGTTACGAACACTGAAGCTTTCTTT
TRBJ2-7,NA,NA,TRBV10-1,CASSMGVRPPYEQYF,TGCGCCAGCAGTATGGGAGTCAGACCACCCTACGAGCAGTACTTC
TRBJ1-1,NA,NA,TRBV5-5,CASSRSPGGENTEAFF,TGTGCCAGCAGCAGGTCCCCCGGCGGGGAAAACACTGAAGCTTTCTTT
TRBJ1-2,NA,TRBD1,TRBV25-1,CASSGTGSGYYGYTF,TGTGCCAGCAGTGGGACAGGGTCCGGCTACTATGGCTACACCTTC
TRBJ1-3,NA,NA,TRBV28,CASSLLGAGEGGNTIYF,TGTGCCAGCAGTTTATTAGGGGCAGGGGAAGGAGGAAACACCATATATTTT
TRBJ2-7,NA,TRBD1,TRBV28,CASSSPGQVVSYEQYF,TGTGCCAGCAGTTCCCCCGGACAGGTGGTCTCCTACGAGCAGTACTTC
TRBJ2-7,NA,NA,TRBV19,CASSNDGSYEQYF,TGTGCCAGTAGCAACGACGGCTCCTACGAGCAGTACTTC
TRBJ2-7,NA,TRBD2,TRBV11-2,CASSLDVASGEQYF,TGTGCCAGCAGCTTAGACGTGGCTAGCGGCGAGCAGTACTTC
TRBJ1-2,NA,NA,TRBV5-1,CASTQEGYTF,TGCGCCAGCACCCAAGAGGGCTACACCTTC
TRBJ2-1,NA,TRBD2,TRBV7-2,CASSLGGLAGYNEQFF,TGTGCCAGCAGCTTAGGGGGACTAGCGGGGTACAATGAGCAGTTCTTC
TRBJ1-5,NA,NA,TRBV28,CASSLKGQPQHF,TGTGCCAGCAGTTTAAAAGGGCAGCCCCAGCATTTT